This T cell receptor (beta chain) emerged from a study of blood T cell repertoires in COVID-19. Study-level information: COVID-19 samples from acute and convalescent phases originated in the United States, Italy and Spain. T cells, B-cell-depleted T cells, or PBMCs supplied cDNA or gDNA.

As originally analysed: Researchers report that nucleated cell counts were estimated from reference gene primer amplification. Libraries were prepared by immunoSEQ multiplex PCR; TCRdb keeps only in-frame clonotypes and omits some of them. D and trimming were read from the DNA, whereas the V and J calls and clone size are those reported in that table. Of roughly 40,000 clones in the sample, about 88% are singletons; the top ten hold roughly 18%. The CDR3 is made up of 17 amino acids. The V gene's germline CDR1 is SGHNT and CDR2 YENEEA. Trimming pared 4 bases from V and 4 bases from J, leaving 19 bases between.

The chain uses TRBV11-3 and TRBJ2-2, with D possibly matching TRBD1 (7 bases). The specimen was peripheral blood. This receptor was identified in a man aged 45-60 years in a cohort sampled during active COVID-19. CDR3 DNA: TGTGCCAGCAGCTCCAGGGGGGCAGTCCGAGGCACCGGGGAGCTGTTTTTT. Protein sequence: CASSSRGAVRGTGELFF.